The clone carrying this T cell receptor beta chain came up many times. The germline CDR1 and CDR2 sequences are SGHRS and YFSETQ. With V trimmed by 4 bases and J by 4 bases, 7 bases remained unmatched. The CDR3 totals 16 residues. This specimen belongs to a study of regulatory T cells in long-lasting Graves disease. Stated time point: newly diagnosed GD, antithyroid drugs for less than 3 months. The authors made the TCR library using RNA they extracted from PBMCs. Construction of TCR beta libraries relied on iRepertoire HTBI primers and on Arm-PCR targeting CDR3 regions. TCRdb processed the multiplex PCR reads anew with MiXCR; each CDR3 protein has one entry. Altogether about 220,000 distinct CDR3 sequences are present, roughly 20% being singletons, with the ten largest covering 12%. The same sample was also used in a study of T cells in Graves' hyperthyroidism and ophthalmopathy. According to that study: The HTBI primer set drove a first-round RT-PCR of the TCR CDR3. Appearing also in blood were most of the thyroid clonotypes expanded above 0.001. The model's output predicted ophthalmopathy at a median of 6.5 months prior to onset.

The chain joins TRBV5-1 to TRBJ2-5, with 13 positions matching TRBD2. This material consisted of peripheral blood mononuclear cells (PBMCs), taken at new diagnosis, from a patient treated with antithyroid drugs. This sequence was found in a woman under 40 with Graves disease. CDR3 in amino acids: CASSGTSGNVRETQYF. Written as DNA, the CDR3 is TGCGCCAGCAGCGGGACTAGCGGGAACGTGCGAGAGACCCAGTACTTC.